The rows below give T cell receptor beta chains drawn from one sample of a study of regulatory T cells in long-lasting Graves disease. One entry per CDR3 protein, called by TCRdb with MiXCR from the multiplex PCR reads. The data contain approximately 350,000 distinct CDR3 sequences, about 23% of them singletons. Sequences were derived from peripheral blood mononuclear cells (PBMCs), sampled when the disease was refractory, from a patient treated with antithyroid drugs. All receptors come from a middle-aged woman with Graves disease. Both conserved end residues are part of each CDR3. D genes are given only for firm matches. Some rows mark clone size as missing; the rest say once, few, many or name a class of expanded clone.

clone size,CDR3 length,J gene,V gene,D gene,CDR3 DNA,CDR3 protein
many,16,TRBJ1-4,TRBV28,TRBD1,TGTGCCAGCAGTTTCCCCCCGGGACAGGGTACAGGAAAACTGTTTTTT,CASSFPPGQGTGKLFF
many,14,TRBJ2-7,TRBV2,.,TGTGCCAGCAGGGGCGGGGTCTTATCCTACGAGCAGTACTTC,CASRGGVLSYEQYF
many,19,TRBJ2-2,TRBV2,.,TGTGCCAGCAGTGAAGCGCTTGGGGCTACGCAATCGAACACCGGGGAGCTGTTTTTT,CASSEALGATQSNTGELFF
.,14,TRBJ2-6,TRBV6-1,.,TGTGCCAGCAGATGGAACTCTGGGGCCAACGTCCTGACTTTC,CASRWNSGANVLTF
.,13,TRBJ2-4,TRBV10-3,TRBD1,TGTGCCATCGGAGAACAGGGGGAAAACATTCAGTACTTC,CAIGEQGENIQYF
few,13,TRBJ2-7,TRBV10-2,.,TGCGCCAGCAGTGAGTCCGAAACCTACGAGCAGTACTTC,CASSESETYEQYF
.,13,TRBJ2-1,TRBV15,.,TGTGCCACCAGCAGATTACTAGGCAATGAGCAGTTCTTC,CATSRLLGNEQFF
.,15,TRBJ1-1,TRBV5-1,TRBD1,TGCGCCAGCAGCTTAGTAACAGGGGGCTCCACTGAAGCTTTCTTT,CASSLVTGGSTEAFF
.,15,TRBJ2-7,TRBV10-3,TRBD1,TGTGCCATCAGTGAGCCAGACAGGGGGCTTTACGAGCAGTACTTC,CAISEPDRGLYEQYF
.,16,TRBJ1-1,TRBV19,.,TGTGCCAGTAGTACCCCCAGGGTCCGTCCGAACACTGAAGCTTTCTTT,CASSTPRVRPNTEAFF
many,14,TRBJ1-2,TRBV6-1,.,TGTGCCAGCAGTGAGGGCCCTATCGACTATGGCTACACCTTC,CASSEGPIDYGYTF
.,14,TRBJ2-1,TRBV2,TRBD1,TGTGCCGTACCGGGACAGGGGATCATGAATGAGCAGTTCTTC,CAVPGQGIMNEQFF
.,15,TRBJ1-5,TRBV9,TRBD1,TGTGCCAGCAGCGTAGGGACAGGGGCTGAGCAGCCCCAGCATTTT,CASSVGTGAEQPQHF
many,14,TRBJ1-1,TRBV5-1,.,TGTGCCAGCAGTTTTGGACGGCGAAACACTGAAGCTTTCTTT,CASSFGRRNTEAFF
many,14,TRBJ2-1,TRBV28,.,TGTGCCAGCAGTTTAATTCTAGTTTGGGGTGAGCAGTTCTTC,CASSLILVWGEQFF
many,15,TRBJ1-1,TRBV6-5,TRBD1,TGTGCCAGCAGTTATCCGGGACAGCAGAACACTGAAGCTTTCTTT,CASSYPGQQNTEAFF
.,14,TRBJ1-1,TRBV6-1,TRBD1,TGTGCCAGCAGTGACACAGGGGGTAGCGCTGAAGCTTTCTTT,CASSDTGGSAEAFF
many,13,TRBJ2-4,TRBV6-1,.,TGTGCCAGCAGGGCGGGACTCCTAAACATTCAGTACTTC,CASRAGLLNIQYF
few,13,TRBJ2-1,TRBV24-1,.,TGTGCCACCACCGAGGGGTCTCTAGGGGAGCAGTTCTTC,CATTEGSLGEQFF
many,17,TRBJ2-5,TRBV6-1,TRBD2,TGTGCCAGCAGCTCCGGGACTAGCGGGAGAAGGATAGAGACCCAGTACTTC,CASSSGTSGRRIETQYF
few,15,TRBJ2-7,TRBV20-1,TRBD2,TGCAGTGCTAGGGATGCTAGCGGGACCGCGCACGAGCAGTACTTC,CSARDASGTAHEQYF
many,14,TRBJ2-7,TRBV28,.,TGTGCCAGCAGTTCCCCCAGCAGCTCCTACGAGCAGTACTTC,CASSSPSSSYEQYF
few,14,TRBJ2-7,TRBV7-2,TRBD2,TGTGCCAGCAGCTTAGGACTAGCGGGAGCCGAGCAGTACTTC,CASSLGLAGAEQYF